A selection of T cell receptor beta chains follows, all from one sample in a study of T cell responses to AZD1222 COVID-19 vaccine. Measured with immunoSEQ multiplex PCR; TCRdb has only the in-frame clones, and not every one. The table has 80,000 or so clones, 90% seen once; the top ten hold approximately 5.2%. The sample consisted of peripheral blood, taken on day 0 of AZD1222 vaccination. The origin of the receptors is an adult in good health. Both conserved end residues are part of each CDR3. The D gene is left open where the match is weak. Some rows have no size entry. The others give once, few or many, or a class for an expanded clone.

V gene: TRBV5-1
clone size: -
D gene: TRBD1
J gene: TRBJ1-6
CDR3 DNA: TGCGCCAGCAGCTTGGCGCAATCGGGCAGGGGGAATTCACCCCTCCACTTT
CDR3 protein: CASSLAQSGRGNSPLHF

V gene: TRBV5-1
clone size: -
D gene: -
J gene: TRBJ2-7
CDR3 DNA: TGCGCCAGCAGCGGTTTTGACAGGTTCGGAATTTACGAGCAGTACTTC
CDR3 protein: CASSGFDRFGIYEQYF

V gene: TRBV27
clone size: -
D gene: -
J gene: TRBJ1-2
CDR3 DNA: TGTGCCAGCAGTTTATACAGGGACTATGGCTACACCTTC
CDR3 protein: CASSLYRDYGYTF

V gene: TRBV10-3
clone size: -
D gene: -
J gene: TRBJ2-7
CDR3 DNA: TGTGCCATCAGTCGTACGGGCCTTGGCGACGAGCAGTACTTC
CDR3 protein: CAISRTGLGDEQYF

V gene: TRBV28
clone size: -
D gene: -
J gene: TRBJ2-3
CDR3 DNA: TGTGCCAGCAGTAGGGATACCGTGGATACGCAGTATTTT
CDR3 protein: CASSRDTVDTQYF

V gene: TRBV6-1
clone size: -
D gene: -
J gene: TRBJ1-5
CDR3 DNA: TGTGCCAGCAGTCTTCCACCGGGACCGGTTATACCCCAGCATTTT
CDR3 protein: CASSLPPGPVIPQHF

V gene: TRBV10-3
clone size: -
D gene: -
J gene: TRBJ1-3
CDR3 DNA: TGTGCCATCAGTGAGTCCGGCGGGTCTGGAAACACCATATATTTT
CDR3 protein: CAISESGGSGNTIYF

V gene: TRBV5-1
clone size: -
D gene: -
J gene: TRBJ2-7
CDR3 DNA: TGCGCCAGCAGCTTGGCCGGGATGATGCGGAGGGACGAGCAGTACTTC
CDR3 protein: CASSLAGMMRRDEQYF

V gene: TRBV6-6
clone size: -
D gene: TRBD2
J gene: TRBJ2-3
CDR3 DNA: TGTGCCAGCAGCCCGGGGGGGCCGGTTACAGATACGCAGTATTTT
CDR3 protein: CASSPGGPVTDTQYF

V gene: TRBV7-8
clone size: -
D gene: TRBD1
J gene: TRBJ1-2
CDR3 DNA: TGTGCCAGCAGCTCAGGGGGCGCGTATTCTGATGGCTACACCTTC
CDR3 protein: CASSSGGAYSDGYTF

V gene: TRBV21-1
clone size: -
D gene: -
J gene: TRBJ1-2
CDR3 DNA: TGTGCCAGCAGCAAAATTCCACAGGTCAACTATGGCTACACCTTC
CDR3 protein: CASSKIPQVNYGYTF

V gene: TRBV11-3
clone size: -
D gene: -
J gene: TRBJ1-1
CDR3 DNA: TGTGCCAGCAGCCCAAGAGCGACAGCTGAAGCTTTCTTT
CDR3 protein: CASSPRATAEAFF

V gene: TRBV6-2/TRBV6-3
clone size: -
D gene: -
J gene: TRBJ1-5
CDR3 DNA: TGTGCCAGCAGCTGGGGACTCAATAGCAATCAGCCCCAGCATTTT
CDR3 protein: CASSWGLNSNQPQHF

V gene: TRBV29-1
clone size: -
D gene: TRBD1
J gene: TRBJ1-2
CDR3 DNA: TGCAGCGTGGGGGACAGGGGGCTGGATGGCTACACCTTC
CDR3 protein: CSVGDRGLDGYTF

V gene: TRBV11-2
clone size: -
D gene: TRBD1
J gene: TRBJ1-2
CDR3 DNA: TGTGCCAGCAGTCTACAGGGGATCCATGGCTACACCTTC
CDR3 protein: CASSLQGIHGYTF

V gene: TRBV28
clone size: -
D gene: -
J gene: TRBJ1-5
CDR3 DNA: TGTGCCAGCAGCGGGGCAGGGGCAAAGCAGCCCCAGCATTTT
CDR3 protein: CASSGAGAKQPQHF

V gene: TRBV19
clone size: -
D gene: TRBD1
J gene: TRBJ1-5
CDR3 DNA: TGTGCCAGTAGTATTTCACGGACGTCCGACAGGGGCACCACTCAGCCCCAGCATTTT
CDR3 protein: CASSISRTSDRGTTQPQHF

V gene: TRBV14
clone size: -
D gene: -
J gene: TRBJ2-3
CDR3 DNA: TGTGCCAGCAGCCAAGATCGCGGGGGCCCCGCAGATACGCAGTATTTT
CDR3 protein: CASSQDRGGPADTQYF

V gene: TRBV4-3
clone size: -
D gene: -
J gene: TRBJ2-7
CDR3 DNA: TGCGCCAGCAGCCAGGGGTCCCAGGGGTTCTCCTACGAGCAGTACTTC
CDR3 protein: CASSQGSQGFSYEQYF

V gene: TRBV6-2/TRBV6-3
clone size: -
D gene: TRBD1
J gene: TRBJ2-1
CDR3 DNA: TGTGCCAGCAGCTCGACAGGGGGTTCCTACAATGAGCAGTTCTTC
CDR3 protein: CASSSTGGSYNEQFF

V gene: TRBV27
clone size: -
D gene: TRBD1
J gene: TRBJ2-7
CDR3 DNA: TGTGCCAGCACTACCAGGACAGGGGGCAACGAGCAGTACTTC
CDR3 protein: CASTTRTGGNEQYF

V gene: TRBV27
clone size: -
D gene: -
J gene: TRBJ1-2
CDR3 DNA: TGTGCCAGCAGTTTATCCGAGGGAACTAACTATGGCTACACCTTC
CDR3 protein: CASSLSEGTNYGYTF

V gene: TRBV30
clone size: few
D gene: TRBD1
J gene: TRBJ1-2
CDR3 DNA: TGTGCCTGGTCCCAGGGTGGGCAGGGGGGCGGCTACACCTTC
CDR3 protein: CAWSQGGQGGGYTF

V gene: TRBV18
clone size: -
D gene: TRBD2
J gene: TRBJ2-1
CDR3 DNA: TGTGCCAGCTCACCAGGACTAGGAGGAGACAATGAGCAGTTCTTC
CDR3 protein: CASSPGLGGDNEQFF

V gene: TRBV6-5
clone size: -
D gene: -
J gene: TRBJ2-2
CDR3 DNA: TGTGCCAGCAGGACAACGAACACCGGGGAGCTGTTTTTT
CDR3 protein: CASRTTNTGELFF

V gene: TRBV5-1
clone size: -
D gene: -
J gene: TRBJ1-3
CDR3 DNA: TGCGCCAGCAGCTTGGACGGCTCCTCTGGAAACACCATATATTTT
CDR3 protein: CASSLDGSSGNTIYF

V gene: TRBV7-8
clone size: -
D gene: -
J gene: TRBJ2-5
CDR3 DNA: TGTGCCAGCAGCTTAGAGGTGAGGGTGATCCAAGAGACCCAGTACTTC
CDR3 protein: CASSLEVRVIQETQYF